This is a list of T cell receptor beta chains from one sample in a study of CD8 T cells in Susac syndrome. TCRdb reprocessed the immunoSEQ multiplex PCR reads via MiXCR and lists one record per CDR3 protein. The data show about 300,000 distinct CDR3 sequences, roughly 94% seen once. Sequencing was carried out using CD4+ T cells from PBMCs. These receptor sequences come from a human donor with multiple sclerosis. CDR3s include the opening cysteine and the closing phenylalanine or tryptophan. Only part of the rows carry a size: once, few, many, or a class if the clone is expanded.

TRBJ1-3	TRBV4-1	NA	CASSQGIQKKADTIYF
TRBJ2-3	TRBV14	NA	CASSQDGLAHTDTQYF
TRBJ1-4	TRBV5-4	NA	CASSLGGSTNEKLFF
TRBJ2-5	TRBV7-2	few	CASSLRGERETQYF
TRBJ2-7	TRBV18	NA	CASSPSVLLGPSYEQYF
TRBJ2-7	TRBV7-9	NA	CASSWDGHSSYEQYF
TRBJ1-1	TRBV3-1	NA	CASSQAKSGRSDAFF
TRBJ1-5	TRBV6-5	NA	CASSYSPAERSNQPQHF
TRBJ2-1	TRBV20-1	NA	CSAKPGPGGEQFF
TRBJ2-7	TRBV29-1	once	CSVLGTGGRPYEQYF
TRBJ2-6	TRBV11-3	NA	CASSPRPGGANVLTF
TRBJ2-7	TRBV19	NA	CASSIRSEQYF
TRBJ2-5	TRBV28	once	CASSPPGRPQETQYF
TRBJ1-4	TRBV12-3/TRBV12-4	NA	CASSLTGVREKLFF